Each of the 18 T cell receptor beta chains below was sequenced from the same sample in a study of blood T cell repertoires in COVID-19. Clones were sequenced by immunoSEQ multiplex PCR, and TCRdb holds only the in-frame ones, with some missing. The sample records approximately 61,000 clones, roughly 84% being singletons. The sample comprised peripheral blood. These receptors were taken from a woman in her sixties or seventies with acute or convalescent COVID-19.

The chain carries TRBV4-2 and TRBJ2-3; D not certain. V dropped 2 bases and J dropped 3 bases, with 12 bases sitting between them. The length of the CDR3 is 15 residues. Germline V gene sequence: CDR1 LGHNA, CDR2 YNFKEQ. The CDR3 coding sequence is TGTGCCAGCAGCCAATTGGCAGGAAAAACAGATACGCAGTATTTT. Its protein product is CASSQLAGKTDTQYF.

The chain is built from TRBV29-1 and TRBJ1-1; D call uncertain. V gave up 3 bases and J gave up 1 base, with 12 bases separating them. The CDR3 runs 14 residues. The germline V gene has CDR1 SQVTM and CDR2 ANQGSEA. The DNA of the CDR3 is TGCAGCGTTGATCGAAGGGAGGCGAACACTGAAGCTTTCTTT. It encodes CSVDRREANTEAFF.

The chain carries TRBV19 and TRBJ1-5, with D maybe TRBD1 (5 bases). The germline V and J ends were trimmed by 9 bases and 3 bases, with 15 bases remaining between them. CDR1 is LNHDA, CDR2 SQIVND, per germline (reference sequence). The CDR3 is made up of 14 amino acids. The DNA of the CDR3 is TGTGCCAGCGAGAATGGGGCACCCAATCAGCCCCAGCATTTT. Amino acid sequence: CASENGAPNQPQHF.

The chain employs TRBV10-3 and TRBJ1-2; TRBD1 matches 10 bases. CDR1 ENHRY and CDR2 SYGVKD come from the germline V gene. The ends lost 3 bases at V and 8 bases at J; junction bases unmatched: 3. CDR3 length equals 13 residues. The CDR3 nucleotides read TGTGCCATCAGTGATGACAGGGGGCTAGGCTACACCTTC. As protein: CAISDDRGLGYTF.

This chain joins TRBV28 and TRBJ1-4; perhaps TRBD1 as D (6 bases). Trimming took off 6 bases at V and 1 base at J, with 9 bases between the two ends. This CDR3 comprises 14 residues. Germline CDR1 MDHEN, CDR2 SYDVKM. Here the CDR3 DNA reads TGTGCCAGCAGCGTAGGGGGAACTAATGAAAAACTGTTTTTT. This translates into CASSVGGTNEKLFF.

The chain is built from TRBV7-9 and TRBJ1-2; 9 nucleotides line up with TRBD1. The V gene's germline CDR1 is SEHNR and CDR2 FQNEAQ (reference sequence). The CDR3 length is 16 residues. Trimming took 4 bases from V and 5 from J; bases not matched to a gene: 11. CDR3: CASSSSTGGPFYGYTF. The CDR3 nucleotides read TGTGCCAGCAGCTCATCTACAGGGGGCCCCTTTTATGGCTACACCTTC. Full variable domain (rest looked up from reference TRBV7-9 and TRBJ1-2): DTGVSQNPRHKITKRGQNVTFRCDPISEHNRLYWYRQTLGQGPEFLTYFQNEAQLEKSRLLSDRFSAERPKGSFSTLEIQRTEQGDSAMYLCASSSSTGGPFYGYTFGSGTRLTVV.

The rearrangement joins TRBV6-6 to TRBJ2-3, with 11 bases fitting TRBD2. Germline-derived CDR1 and CDR2 are MNHNY and SVGAGI (reference sequence). The CDR3 sequence is 17 residues long. Trimming cost V 5 bases and J 4 bases; bases outside gene matches: 11. The CDR3 here is CASSQNSGGGLADTQYF. CDR3 bases: TGTGCCAGCAGTCAGAATAGCGGGGGGGGTCTCGCAGATACGCAGTATTTT.

This chain uses TRBV6-5 with TRBJ1-6; 8 bases are a match to TRBD1. The CDR3 length is 13 residues. V lost 6 bases, J lost 7 bases, and 2 bases stayed unmatched. Per germline, CDR1 MNHEY and CDR2 SVGAGI. The CDR3 here is CASRQGDNSPLHF. CDR3 DNA sequence: TGTGCCAGCAGACAGGGGGACAATTCACCCCTCCACTTT.

This clone turned up a few times. The chain recombines TRBV30 with TRBJ2-5; the match to TRBD2 covers 10 bases. This CDR3 contains 15 residues. Germline CDR1 GTSNPN, CDR2 SVGIG (reference sequence). The V and J ends lost 5 bases and 4 bases, in that order; junction bases with no gene match: 10. The CDR3 spells CAWGNSGGITETQYF. DNA of the CDR3: TGTGCCTGGGGAAATAGCGGGGGGATTACAGAGACCCAGTACTTC.

Only a few counts were recorded for this clone. The V gene is TRBV19, the J gene TRBJ1-4, with D perhaps TRBD1 (6 bases). This CDR3 contains 16 residues. With 3 bases removed from V and 1 base from J, the gap between germline ends came to 12 bases. Germline CDR1 and CDR2: LNHDA and SQIVND (reference sequence). The CDR3 protein is CASSIQGLGTNEKLFF. As DNA, the CDR3 is TGTGCCAGTAGTATCCAGGGGCTTGGAACTAATGAAAAACTGTTTTTT.

This clone was counted a few times. Other DNA sequences from this sample encode an identical CDR3 as well. The chain uses TRBV18 and TRBJ1-4, with 9 bases lining up with TRBD1. J gave up 6 bases and V 3 bases, and 2 bases lay outside the gene matches. The CDR3 loop spans 14 amino acids. Germline V gene lookup returns CDR1 KGHSH and CDR2 LQKENI. The CDR3 nucleotides read TGTGCCAGCTCACCGGGACAGGGCGATGAAAAACTGTTTTTT. Amino acid sequence: CASSPGQGDEKLFF.

This clone was detected only once. This chain joins TRBV28 and TRBJ2-7; 7 nucleotides match TRBD1. There are 15 residues in the CDR3. Germline V gene sequence: CDR1 MDHEN, CDR2 SYDVKM. Trimming removed 3 bases from V and 2 bases from J; junction bases left unmatched: 7. The CDR3: CASSFLPTGAYEQYF. The DNA of the CDR3 is TGTGCCAGCAGTTTCCTTCCCACAGGGGCCTACGAGCAGTACTTC.

The chain joins TRBV7-6 to TRBJ2-7; TRBD1 is a possible D gene (6 bases). Trimming stripped 5 bases from V and 2 bases from J, with 16 bases between. Per germline, CDR1 SGHVS and CDR2 FNYEAQ. This CDR3 is 15 amino acids long. CDR3 residues: CASSRHEQGTYEQYF. CDR3 DNA sequence: TGTGCCAGCAGCCGTCACGAACAGGGAACCTACGAGCAGTACTTC.

CDR3 sequence: CASNRDSTDTQYF. Here the CDR3 DNA reads TGTGCCAGCAACCGGGACTCCACAGATACGCAGTATTTT. J is TRBJ2-3 and V is TRBV2; perhaps TRBD2 as D (6 bases). Trimming left V 7 bases short and J 2 bases short, with 10 bases between. CDR1 SNHLY and CDR2 FYNNEI come from the germline V gene. The CDR3 is 13 amino acids.

V usage is TRBV5-1 and J usage is TRBJ2-3; the match to TRBD2 covers 8 bases. CDR3 size: 14 residues. The J segment lost 5 bases and the V segment lost 0 bases, leaving 2 bases of the junction unmatched. Germline assignment: CDR1 SGHRS and CDR2 YFSETQ. This CDR3 reads CASSLGLAGDTQYF. As DNA, the CDR3 is TGCGCCAGCAGCTTGGGGCTAGCGGGAGATACGCAGTATTTT.

The V and J genes are TRBV29-1 and TRBJ1-3, with D hard to call. This CDR3 contains 12 residues. Germline lookup yields CDR1 SQVTM and CDR2 ANQGSEA. The V end lost 7 bases, the J end lost 0 bases, and 7 bases lay between the germline ends. CDR3 sequence: CSARGSGNTIYF. CDR3 nucleotides: TGCAGCGCACGGGGCTCTGGAAACACCATATATTTT. Combining the CDR3 with reference TRBV29-1 and TRBJ1-3 gives the whole variable domain SAVISQKPSRDICQRGTSLTIQCQVDSQVTMMFWYRQQPGQSLTLIATANQGSEATYESGFVIDKFPISRPNLTFSTLTVSNMSPEDSSIYLCSARGSGNTIYFGEGSWLTVV.

The rearrangement links TRBV3-1 (or the pseudogene TRBV3-2) to TRBJ2-5, with 11 bases identical to TRBD1. V trimming: 5 bases; J trimming: 4 bases; junction bases outside the gene matches: 6. CDR1 and CDR2 from the germline V gene are LGHDT and YNNKEL (reference sequence). The CDR3 contains 15 residues. This CDR3 reads CASSAIGTGGETQYF. CDR3 DNA: TGTGCCAGCAGCGCAATCGGGACAGGGGGAGAGACCCAGTACTTC.

This clone was counted only a few times. The chain couples TRBV7-8 to TRBJ2-1; the match to TRBD2 covers 11 bases. Per germline, CDR1 SGHVS and CDR2 FQNEAQ. This CDR3 comprises 16 residues. The J segment lost 10 bases and the V segment lost 1 base, leaving 9 bases of the junction unmatched. CDR3 DNA sequence: TGTGCCAGCAGCTTAGGGGTGACTAGCGGGGCCACGGAGCAGTTCTTC. Translation gives CASSLGVTSGATEQFF. The whole variable domain, filled in from reference TRBV7-8 and TRBJ2-1, reads GAGVSQSPRYKVAKRGQDVALRCDPISGHVSLFWYQQALGQGPEFLTYFQNEAQLDKSGLPSDRFFAERPEGSVSTLKIQRTQQEDSAVYLCASSLGVTSGATEQFFGPGTRLTVL.